A few counts support the clone carrying this TCR beta chain. The data derive from a study of blood T cell repertoires in COVID-19. The repertoire was sequenced with immunoSEQ multiplex PCR; TCRdb's copy has only in-frame clones and lacks some. Seen here are under 85,000 clones, approximately 83% observed once, and the top ten hold approximately 15%. The CDR3 covers 12 residues. V lost 6 bases, J lost 7 bases, and 10 bases lay in between. CDR1 is MNHNS, CDR2 SASEGT, per germline. The rearrangement joins TRBV6-1 to TRBJ1-5; unclear D gene. The clonotype was recovered from a man aged 40-55 years with COVID-19, enrolled during active disease. Material for sequencing was peripheral blood. The CDR3 reads CASSIDMQPQHF. The CDR3 nucleotides are TGTGCCAGCAGCATCGACATGCAGCCCCAGCATTTT.